Listed here is a single T cell receptor beta chain. Antigen unknown. The data were obtained in a study of cytomegalovirus exposure and HLA in healthy donors. This CDR3 spans 15 amino acids. Germline assignment: CDR1 MNHNY and CDR2 SVGAGI (reference sequence). V lost 0 bases, J lost 4 bases, and 10 bases lay in between. Whole-study findings and limits: Across donors, presence/absence analyses took sequencing depth to be roughly uniform.

The PCR employed 60 Vbeta primers together with 13 Jbeta primers. Libraries were prepared by immunoSEQ multiplex PCR; TCRdb keeps only in-frame clonotypes and omits some of them. Of over 150,000 clones in the sample, 81% were seen once. Sequences were obtained from PBMCs. V is TRBV6-6 and J is TRBJ1-3; D might be TRBD1 (5 bases). The source is a woman in her forties or fifties in good health and CMV-seronegative. The CDR3 loop reads CASSYSAGYGNTIYF. CDR3 DNA: TGTGCCAGCAGTTACTCGGCAGGGTACGGAAACACCATATATTTT.